This entry lists 5 T cell receptor beta chains sequenced from one sample in a study of CD8 T cells in ankylosing spondylitis (dated by TCRdb to about 2017). The receptor library was made with 5' RACE. These reads were obtained on an Illumina HiSeq 2500. The raw public data were reprocessed by TCRdb itself: fastp quality trimming at Q25, MiXCR clonotype calling, in-frame beta chains only. Each entry merges the rows of one CDR3 protein and shows their most common DNA and genes. Recorded for this sample are about 360,000 distinct CDR3 sequences; approximately 20% of them occurred a single time. The ten most abundant clones make up around 12% of the sample. The sample consisted of blood, either unsorted or a sorted T cell fraction (not recorded which). The receptors were gathered from a male donor with ankylosing spondylitis or in good health (not recorded which).

V and J are TRBV27 and TRBJ2-7, with TRBD2 identical over 10 bases. The CDR3 runs to 17 residues. V lost 4 bases and J lost 0; bases outside the gene matches: 9. From germline, CDR1 is MNHEY and CDR2 SMNVEV (reference sequence). The CDR3 coding sequence is TGTGCCAGCAGTTCACCCTCAGCGGGGGGGCTCTCCTACGAGCAGTACTTC. Protein sequence: CASSSPSAGGLSYEQYF.

This clonotype has a handful of counts. This chain uses TRBV20-1 with TRBJ2-5; D assignment may be TRBD1 or TRBD2 (5 bases each). Germline assignment: CDR1 DFQATT and CDR2 SNEGSKA (reference sequence). Trimming left V 3 bases short and J 5 bases short, with 16 bases between. The CDR3 has 14 residues. The CDR3 is CSARTWGMGETQYF. The DNA of the CDR3 is TGCAGTGCTAGGACCTGGGGGATGGGGGAGACCCAGTACTTC.

The CDR3 loop is CASSHLDRGGYEQFF. In DNA form, the CDR3 reads TGCGCCAGCAGCCACCTGGACAGGGGAGGTTATGAGCAGTTCTTC. The chain uses TRBV4-1 and TRBJ2-1, with TRBD1 matching 9 bases. This CDR3 has 15 residues. J was trimmed by 8 bases and V by 3 bases; bases with no gene match: 8. Germline CDR1 MGHRA, CDR2 YSYEKL.

CDR3 region: CASRSGEEQYF. The DNA of the CDR3 is TGTGCCAGCAGATCGGGGGAAGAGCAGTACTTC. J is TRBJ2-7 and V is TRBV11-2, with a tentative D call TRBD2 (6 bases). V gave up 6 bases and J gave up 7 bases, with 10 bases separating them. The CDR3 sequence is 11 residues long. Germline CDR1 reads SGHAT; CDR2 reads FQNNGV.

This clonotype was seen a handful of times. The chain combines TRBV20-1 with TRBJ2-1; D is unclear. The V gene's germline CDR1 is DFQATT and CDR2 SNEGSKA (reference sequence). Trimming took off 6 bases at V and 8 bases at J, with 17 bases between the two ends. The CDR3 has 13 residues. CDR3 bases: TGCAGTGCCAGACACGAACTCACTTATGAGCAGTTCTTC. Encoded protein: CSARHELTYEQFF.